What follows are 22 T cell receptor beta chains derived from one specimen sequenced in a study of blood T cell repertoires in COVID-19. Only in-frame clones appear in the TCRdb table, and some are missing; sequencing was by immunoSEQ multiplex PCR. The table has over 200,000 clones, more than 75% seen once. Material: peripheral blood. The receptors were sampled from a man aged 35-49 years with active or convalescent COVID-19.

J is TRBJ2-2 and V is TRBV5-1; TRBD2 matches 13 bases. The germline gives CDR1 SGHRS, CDR2 YFSETQ. The V gene end was trimmed by 4 bases and the J gene end by 1 base; junction bases not matched to a gene: 4. This CDR3 has 17 residues. The CDR3 reads CASSTGLAGRNTGELFF. DNA of the CDR3: TGCGCCAGCAGCACGGGACTAGCGGGGAGGAACACCGGGGAGCTGTTTTTT.

This clone was observed a few times. Other DNA variants within this sample encode the same CDR3. The chain uses TRBV10-1 and TRBJ1-2; the match to TRBD1 covers 10 bases. The CDR3 consists of 13 residues. V was pared by 0 bases and J by 8 bases, with 0 bases of the junction left unmatched. Germline V gives CDR1 WNHNN, CDR2 SYGVQD (reference sequence). CDR3 loop: CASSESDRGGYTF. The CDR3 DNA reads as TGCGCCAGCAGTGAGTCGGACAGGGGGGGCTACACCTTC.

The chain employs TRBV4-1 and TRBJ1-1; no clear D gene. The CDR3 has 15 amino acids. Trimming pared 2 bases from V and 1 base from J, leaving 11 bases between. Germline CDR1 MGHRA, CDR2 YSYEKL. In nucleotides, the CDR3 is TGCGCCAGCAGCCAAATTTATTCCAGGAACACTGAAGCTTTCTTT. It is translated as CASSQIYSRNTEAFF.

The table lists this clone with a few counts. This sequence joins TRBV7-8 and TRBJ2-7, with D possibly TRBD2 on 5 matching bases. Between the trimmed V and J ends, which lost 5 bases and 7 bases, there was a span of 21 bases. The CDR3 has 15 residues. The V gene's germline CDR1 is SGHVS and CDR2 FQNEAQ. CDR3 protein: CASSAQLGLRNEQYF. The CDR3 DNA sequence: TGTGCCAGCAGCGCCCAGTTAGGACTGCGGAATGAGCAGTACTTC. The entire variable domain, with the rest obtained from reference TRBV7-8 and TRBJ2-7, is as follows: GAGVSQSPRYKVAKRGQDVALRCDPISGHVSLFWYQQALGQGPEFLTYFQNEAQLDKSGLPSDRFFAERPEGSVSTLKIQRTQQEDSAVYLCASSAQLGLRNEQYFGPGTRLTVT.

The chain recombines TRBV19 with TRBJ2-3; 12 bases map to TRBD2. V was pared by 3 bases and J by 2 bases, with 3 bases of the junction left unmatched. CDR1 LNHDA and CDR2 SQIVND come from the germline V gene (reference sequence). The CDR3 length is 16 residues. The DNA for the CDR3 is TGTGCCAGTAGTATCGGACTAGCGGGAACCACAGATACGCAGTATTTT. It translates to CASSIGLAGTTDTQYF. Variable domain in full (rest from reference TRBV19 and TRBJ2-3): DGGITQSPKYLFRKEGQNVTLSCEQNLNHDAMYWYRQDPGQGLRLIYYSQIVNDFQKGDIAEGYSVSREKKESFPLTVTSAQKNPTAFYLCASSIGLAGTTDTQYFGPGTRLTVL.

The chain employs TRBV3-1 (or the pseudogene TRBV3-2) and TRBJ2-1; weak D call: TRBD1 (5 bases). The CDR3 spans 14 residues. V was pared by 4 bases and J by 7 bases, with 14 bases between. Germline CDR1 and CDR2: LGHDT and YNNKEL (reference sequence). CDR3 sequence (DNA): TGTGCCAGCAGCCCCCATCCAGGGCCTAATGAGCAGTTCTTC. Translated, it gives CASSPHPGPNEQFF.

The DNA of the CDR3 is TGTGCCAGCACCCTACAGGGGCCGGGGACGCAGTATTTT. Its translation is CASTLQGPGTQYF. V usage is TRBV6-5 and J usage is TRBJ2-3; the match to TRBD1 covers 7 bases. The CDR3 runs to 13 residues. Per germline, CDR1 MNHEY and CDR2 SVGAGI. J lost 9 bases, V lost 7 bases, and 10 bases had no gene match.

This chain connects TRBV19 to TRBJ1-1; 9 nucleotides line up with TRBD1. V dropped 6 bases and J dropped 5; count of bases not matched to a gene: 7. Germline assignment: CDR1 LNHDA and CDR2 SQIVND (reference sequence). This CDR3 contains 14 residues. DNA of the CDR3: TGTGCCAGTAGGCCGACAGGGGGGGGAACTGAAGCTTTCTTT. The encoded protein is CASRPTGGGTEAFF.

This chain links TRBV5-1 with TRBJ1-4, with TRBD1 identical over 9 bases. The trim removed 4 bases at V and 4 bases at J, leaving 5 bases unmatched. The CDR3 spans 15 residues. Per the germline V gene, CDR1 is SGHRS and CDR2 is YFSETQ. CDR3 region: CASSSYRGRNEKLFF. In nucleotides, the CDR3 is TGCGCCAGCAGCAGTTACAGGGGGCGTAATGAAAAACTGTTTTTT.

The chain carries TRBV28 and TRBJ1-3; no clear D. The V and J ends lost 5 bases and 4 bases respectively, with 6 bases between them. CDR3 length: 12 residues. The germline gives CDR1 MDHEN, CDR2 SYDVKM. This CDR3 is CASSNVGNTIYF. CDR3 nucleotides: TGTGCCAGCAGTAATGTAGGAAACACCATATATTTT.

This clone was seen more than once but under ten times. The chain combines TRBV7-9 with TRBJ2-7; 9 nucleotides agree with TRBD2. Trimming removed 5 bases from V and 4 bases from J; junction bases left unmatched: 12. The CDR3 totals 16 residues. Germline V gene sequence: CDR1 SEHNR, CDR2 FQNEAQ (reference sequence). The DNA of the CDR3 is TGTGCCAGCAGCCATAGCGGTGGTAGCGGGAGTTACGAGCAGTACTTC. Protein: CASSHSGGSGSYEQYF.

The chain links TRBV28 to TRBJ1-1, with 7 bases identical to TRBD1. Germline V gene lookup returns CDR1 MDHEN and CDR2 SYDVKM. V dropped 1 base and J dropped 1; count of bases not matched to a gene: 6. This CDR3 has 16 residues. The CDR3 sequence: CASSLSTGTKNTEAFF. The CDR3 DNA reads as TGTGCCAGCAGTTTATCGACAGGGACGAAGAACACTGAAGCTTTCTTT.

This clone was seen just once. This chain joins TRBV18 and TRBJ2-2, with TRBD1 identical over 9 bases. The CDR3 is made up of 14 amino acids. J gave up 6 bases and V 1 base, and 0 bases lay outside the gene matches. CDR1 KGHSH and CDR2 LQKENI come from the germline V gene. CDR3: CASSPRDRAGELFF. The CDR3 DNA reads as TGTGCCAGCTCACCACGGGACAGGGCCGGGGAGCTGTTTTTT. The full variable domain, its missing parts supplied by reference TRBV18 and TRBJ2-2, is NAGVMQNPRHLVRRRGQEARLRCSPMKGHSHVYWYRQLPEEGLKFMVYLQKENIIDESGMPKERFSAEFPKEGPSILRIQQVVRGDSAAYFCASSPRDRAGELFFGEGSRLTVL.

This chain uses TRBV2 with TRBJ2-7, with a possible D match to TRBD2 (5 bases). There are 13 residues in the CDR3. The germline CDR1 and CDR2 sequences are SNHLY and FYNNEI. V lost 7 bases and J 6 bases, leaving 16 bases between the germline ends. CDR3 residues: CASTGRRISEQYF. CDR3 nucleotides: TGTGCCAGCACGGGGAGAAGGATCTCCGAGCAGTACTTC.

V and J are TRBV28 and TRBJ2-7, with TRBD1 matching over 7 bases. From germline, CDR1 is MDHEN and CDR2 SYDVKM. Trimming removed 7 bases from V and 2 bases from J; junction bases left unmatched: 8. The CDR3 spans 14 residues. The CDR3 region is CASTPTGPTYEQYF. DNA of the CDR3: TGTGCCAGCACCCCGACAGGGCCCACCTACGAGCAGTACTTC.

The V gene is TRBV4-1, the J gene TRBJ2-5; TRBD2 is a possible D gene (8 bases). The CDR3 covers 17 residues. The germline gives CDR1 MGHRA, CDR2 YSYEKL. The ends were cut back, 1 base at V and 4 bases at J, with 19 bases in the middle. The CDR3 DNA reads as TGCGCCAGCAGCCAAGGTGCAGGGGGACTAGTGTTAGAGACCCAGTACTTC. Its translation is CASSQGAGGLVLETQYF.

This chain uses TRBV27 with TRBJ2-7; the D is unclear. Germline loops: CDR1 MNHEY, CDR2 SMNVEV (reference sequence). CDR3 length equals 10 residues. V lost 8 bases and J 2 bases, leaving 4 bases between the germline ends. The CDR3: CASGAYEQYF. The CDR3 coding sequence is TGTGCCAGCGGAGCCTACGAGCAGTACTTC.

This rearrangement joins TRBV24-1 to TRBJ1-4, with 12 bases aligning to TRBD1. The germline CDR1 and CDR2 sequences are KGHDR and SFDVKD. J was trimmed by 8 bases and V by 3 bases; bases with no gene match: 3. CDR3 length: 15 residues. Written as DNA, the CDR3 is TGTGCCACCAGTGATAGTGGGACAGGGGGCGAAAAACTGTTTTTT. Residues: CATSDSGTGGEKLFF.

The chain combines TRBV27 with TRBJ2-2, with D perhaps TRBD2 (6 bases). The germline CDR1 and CDR2 sequences are MNHEY and SMNVEV (reference sequence). V gave up 4 bases and J gave up 5 bases, with 14 bases separating them. CDR3 size: 15 residues. This CDR3 is CASSYARRGTGELFF. Written as DNA, the CDR3 is TGTGCCAGCAGTTACGCCCGACGGGGGACCGGGGAGCTGTTTTTT.

J is TRBJ1-2 and V is TRBV28; 8 nucleotides agree with TRBD1. The trim removed 5 bases at V and 7 bases at J, leaving 9 bases unmatched. Germline CDR1 MDHEN, CDR2 SYDVKM. CDR3 length equals 14 residues. The CDR3 loop reads CASSAIDRGSGYTF. In DNA, the CDR3 is TGTGCCAGCAGTGCCATTGACAGGGGAAGTGGCTACACCTTC.

This chain connects TRBV7-3 to TRBJ2-5; TRBD2 matches 7 bases. CDR3 length: 14 residues. CDR1 is SGHTA, CDR2 FQGTGA, per germline. The junction had 6 bases not matched to a gene; V was cut back by 4 bases and J by 4 bases. CDR3 loop: CASSSGGGGETQYF. The CDR3 coding sequence is TGTGCCAGCAGCTCGGGCGGGGGAGGAGAGACCCAGTACTTC.

The gene calls are TRBV19 and TRBJ2-4; TRBD1 matches at 8 bases. Trimming cost V 6 bases and J 3 bases; bases outside gene matches: 7. CDR1 is LNHDA and CDR2 is SQIVND in the germline V gene (reference sequence). CDR3 size: 15 residues. CDR3 sequence reads: CASRSDRVGKNIQYF. In DNA, the CDR3 is TGTGCCAGTAGATCGGACAGGGTGGGCAAAAACATTCAGTACTTC. Full variable domain (outside the CDR3, taken from reference TRBV19 and TRBJ2-4): DGGITQSPKYLFRKEGQNVTLSCEQNLNHDAMYWYRQDPGQGLRLIYYSQIVNDFQKGDIAEGYSVSREKKESFPLTVTSAQKNPTAFYLCASRSDRVGKNIQYFGAGTRLSVL.